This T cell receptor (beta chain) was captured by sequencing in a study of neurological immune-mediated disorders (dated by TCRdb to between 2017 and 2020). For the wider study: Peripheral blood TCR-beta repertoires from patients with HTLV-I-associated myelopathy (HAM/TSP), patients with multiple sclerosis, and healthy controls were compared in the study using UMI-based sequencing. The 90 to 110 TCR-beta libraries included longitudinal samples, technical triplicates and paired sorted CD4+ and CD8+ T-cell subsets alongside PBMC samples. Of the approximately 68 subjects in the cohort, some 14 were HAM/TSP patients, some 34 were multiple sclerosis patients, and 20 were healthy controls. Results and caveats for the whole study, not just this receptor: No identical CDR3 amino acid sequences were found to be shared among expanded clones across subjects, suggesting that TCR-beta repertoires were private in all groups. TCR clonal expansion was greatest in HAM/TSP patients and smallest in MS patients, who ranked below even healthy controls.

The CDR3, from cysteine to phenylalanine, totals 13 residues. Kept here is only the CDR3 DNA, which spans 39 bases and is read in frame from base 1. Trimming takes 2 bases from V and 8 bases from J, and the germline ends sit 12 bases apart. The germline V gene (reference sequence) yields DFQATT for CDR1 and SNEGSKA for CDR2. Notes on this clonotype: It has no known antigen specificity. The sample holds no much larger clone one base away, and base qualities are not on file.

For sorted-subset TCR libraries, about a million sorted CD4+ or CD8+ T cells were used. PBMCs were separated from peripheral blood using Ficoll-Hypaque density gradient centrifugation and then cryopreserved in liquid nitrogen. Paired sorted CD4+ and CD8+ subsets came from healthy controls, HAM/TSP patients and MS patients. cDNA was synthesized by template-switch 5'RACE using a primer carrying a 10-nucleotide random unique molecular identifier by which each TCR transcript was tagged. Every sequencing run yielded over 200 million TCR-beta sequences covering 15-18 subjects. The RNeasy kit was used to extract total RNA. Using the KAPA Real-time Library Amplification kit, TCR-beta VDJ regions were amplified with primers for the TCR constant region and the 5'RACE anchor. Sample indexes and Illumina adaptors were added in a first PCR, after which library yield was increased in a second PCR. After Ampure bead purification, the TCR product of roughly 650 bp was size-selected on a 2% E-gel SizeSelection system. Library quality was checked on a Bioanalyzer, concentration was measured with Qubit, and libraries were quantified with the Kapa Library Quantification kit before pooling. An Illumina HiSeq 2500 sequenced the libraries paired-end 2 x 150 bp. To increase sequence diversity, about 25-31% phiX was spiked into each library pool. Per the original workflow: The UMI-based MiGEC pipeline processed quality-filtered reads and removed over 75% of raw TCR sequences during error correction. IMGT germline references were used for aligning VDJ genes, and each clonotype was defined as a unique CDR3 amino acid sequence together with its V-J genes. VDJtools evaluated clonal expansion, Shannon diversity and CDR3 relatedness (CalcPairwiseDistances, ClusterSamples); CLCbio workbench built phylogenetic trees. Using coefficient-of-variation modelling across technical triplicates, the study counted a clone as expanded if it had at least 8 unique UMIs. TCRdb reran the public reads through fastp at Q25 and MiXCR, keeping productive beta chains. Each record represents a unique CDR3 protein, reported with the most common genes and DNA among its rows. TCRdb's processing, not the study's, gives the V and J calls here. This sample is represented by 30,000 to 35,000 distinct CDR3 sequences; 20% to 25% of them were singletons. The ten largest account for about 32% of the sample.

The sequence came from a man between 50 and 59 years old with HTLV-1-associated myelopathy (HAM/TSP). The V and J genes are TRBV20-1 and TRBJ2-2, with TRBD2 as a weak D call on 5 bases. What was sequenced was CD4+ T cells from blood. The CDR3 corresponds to CSARSSPGGELFF. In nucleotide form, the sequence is TGCAGTGCTAGATCCTCACCGGGGGGGGAGCTGTTTTTT.